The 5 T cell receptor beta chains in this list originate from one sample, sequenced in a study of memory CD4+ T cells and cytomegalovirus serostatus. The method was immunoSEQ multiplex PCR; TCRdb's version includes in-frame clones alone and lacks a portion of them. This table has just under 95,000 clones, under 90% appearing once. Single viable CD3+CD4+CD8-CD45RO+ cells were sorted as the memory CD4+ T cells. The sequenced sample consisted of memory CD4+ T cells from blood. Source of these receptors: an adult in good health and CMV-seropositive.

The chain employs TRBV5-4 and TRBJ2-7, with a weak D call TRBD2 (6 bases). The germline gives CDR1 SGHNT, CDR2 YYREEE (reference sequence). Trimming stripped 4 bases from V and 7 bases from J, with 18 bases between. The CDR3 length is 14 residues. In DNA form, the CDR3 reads TGTGCCAGCAGCGGGGGGTTGGCTACGCGAGAGCAGTACTTC. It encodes CASSGGLATREQYF.

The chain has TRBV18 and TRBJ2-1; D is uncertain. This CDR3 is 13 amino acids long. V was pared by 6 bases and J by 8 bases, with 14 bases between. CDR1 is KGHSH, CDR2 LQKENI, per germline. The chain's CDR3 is CASSPVAGDEQFF. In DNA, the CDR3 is TGTGCCAGCTCGCCCGTAGCTGGGGATGAGCAGTTCTTC.

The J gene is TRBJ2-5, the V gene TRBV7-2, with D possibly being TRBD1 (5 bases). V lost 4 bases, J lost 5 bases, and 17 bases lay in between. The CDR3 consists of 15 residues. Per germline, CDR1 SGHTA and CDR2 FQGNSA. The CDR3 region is CASSSYLGPGETQYF. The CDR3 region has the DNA TGTGCCAGCAGCTCCTACCTTGGGCCAGGGGAGACCCAGTACTTC. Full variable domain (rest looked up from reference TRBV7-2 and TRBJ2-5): GAGVSQSPSNKVTEKGKDVELRCDPISGHTALYWYRQSLGQGLEFLIYFQGNSAPDKSGLPSDRFSAERTGGSVSTLTIQRTQQEDSAVYLCASSSYLGPGETQYFGPGTRLLVL.

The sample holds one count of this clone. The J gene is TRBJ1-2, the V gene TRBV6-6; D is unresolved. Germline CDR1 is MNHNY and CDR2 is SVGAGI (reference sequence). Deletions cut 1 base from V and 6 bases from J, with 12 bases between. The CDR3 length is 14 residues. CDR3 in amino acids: CASSYYIQRDGYTF. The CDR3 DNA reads TGTGCCAGCAGTTACTACATTCAGAGGGATGGCTACACCTTC.

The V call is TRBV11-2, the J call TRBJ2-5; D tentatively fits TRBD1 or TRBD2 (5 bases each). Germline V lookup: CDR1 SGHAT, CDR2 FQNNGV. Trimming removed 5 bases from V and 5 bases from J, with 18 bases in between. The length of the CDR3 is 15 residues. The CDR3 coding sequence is TGTGCCAGCAGCGCGAACCCCCAGGGACGGGAGACCCAGTACTTC. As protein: CASSANPQGRETQYF. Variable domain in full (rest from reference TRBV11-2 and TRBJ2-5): EAGVAQSPRYKIIEKRQSVAFWCNPISGHATLYWYQQILGQGPKLLIQFQNNGVVDDSQLPKDRFSAERLKGVDSTLKIQPAKLEDSAVYLCASSANPQGRETQYFGPGTRLLVL.